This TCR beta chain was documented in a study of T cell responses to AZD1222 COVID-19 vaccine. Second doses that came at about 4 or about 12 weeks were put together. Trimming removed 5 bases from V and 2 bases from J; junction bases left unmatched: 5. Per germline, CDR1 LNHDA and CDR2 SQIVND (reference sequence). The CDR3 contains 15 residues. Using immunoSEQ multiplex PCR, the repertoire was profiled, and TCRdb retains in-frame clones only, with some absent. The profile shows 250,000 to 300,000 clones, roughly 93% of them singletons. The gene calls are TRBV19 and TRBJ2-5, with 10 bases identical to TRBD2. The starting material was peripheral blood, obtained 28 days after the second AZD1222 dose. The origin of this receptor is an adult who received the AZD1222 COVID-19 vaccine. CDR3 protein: CASSHSGRPQETQYF. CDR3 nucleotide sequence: TGTGCCAGTAGTCATAGCGGGAGGCCTCAAGAGACCCAGTACTTC.